The rows below give T cell receptor beta chains drawn from one sample of a study of blood T cell repertoires in COVID-19. TCRdb's table, derived via immunoSEQ multiplex PCR, lists solely in-frame clones and lacks some. This table holds around 150,000 clones, 65% to 85% found once. Material for sequencing was peripheral blood. Source of these receptors: a woman of 80 years or more with active or convalescent COVID-19. Each CDR3 is given without its conserved first and last residue.

j_call: TRBJ1-2; v_call: TRBV28; cdr3_length: 11; cdr3_aa: ASSFEGARGYT
j_call: TRBJ2-7; v_call: TRBV6-1; cdr3_length: 11; cdr3_aa: ASSEQGASSEY
j_call: TRBJ2-2; v_call: TRBV9; cdr3_length: 17; cdr3_aa: ASSVRVSGGLANTGELF
j_call: TRBJ2-5; v_call: TRBV6-5; cdr3_length: 11; cdr3_aa: ASSRGLKETQY
j_call: TRBJ1-2; v_call: TRBV6-2/TRBV6-3; cdr3_length: 12; cdr3_aa: ASSWTGTGNGYT
j_call: TRBJ2-1; v_call: TRBV7-2; cdr3_length: 14; cdr3_aa: ASSLYRRGGDNEQF
j_call: TRBJ2-5; v_call: TRBV7-9; cdr3_length: 11; cdr3_aa: ASSPDRGGTQY
j_call: TRBJ1-2; v_call: TRBV29-1; cdr3_length: 9; cdr3_aa: SVDRDYGYT
j_call: TRBJ1-2; v_call: TRBV10-3; cdr3_length: 11; cdr3_aa: ATIDGASYGYT
j_call: TRBJ1-4; v_call: TRBV28; cdr3_length: 12; cdr3_aa: AIGLGATNEKLF
j_call: TRBJ1-2; v_call: TRBV11-2; cdr3_length: 12; cdr3_aa: ASSLAPTDYGYT
j_call: TRBJ2-4; v_call: TRBV10-3; cdr3_length: 14; cdr3_aa: AISGTSGVGKNIQY
j_call: TRBJ1-3; v_call: TRBV5-1; cdr3_length: 13; cdr3_aa: ASSHGQGGGNTIY
j_call: TRBJ1-5; v_call: TRBV30; cdr3_length: 12; cdr3_aa: AWSGGQYNQPQH
j_call: TRBJ2-2; v_call: TRBV2; cdr3_length: 16; cdr3_aa: ASRLAGRSLTNTGELF
j_call: TRBJ1-4; v_call: TRBV18; cdr3_length: 11; cdr3_aa: ASSPTGYEKLF
j_call: TRBJ1-5; v_call: TRBV14; cdr3_length: 11; cdr3_aa: ASSQRGNQPQH
j_call: TRBJ2-7; v_call: TRBV7-8; cdr3_length: 12; cdr3_aa: ASSPQFSGYEQY
j_call: TRBJ1-5; v_call: TRBV30; cdr3_length: 12; cdr3_aa: AWSWTGGYQPQH
j_call: TRBJ2-7; v_call: TRBV7-2; cdr3_length: 13; cdr3_aa: ASSPQGGAVIQQY
j_call: TRBJ2-1; v_call: TRBV5-1; cdr3_length: 14; cdr3_aa: ASTPGTGNPYNEQF
j_call: TRBJ1-5; v_call: TRBV6-5; cdr3_length: 12; cdr3_aa: ASRRGGGNQPQH
j_call: TRBJ1-4; v_call: TRBV6-5; cdr3_length: 13; cdr3_aa: ASSPQGGTNEKLF
j_call: TRBJ2-2; v_call: TRBV19; cdr3_length: 17; cdr3_aa: ASSMRGGNSFGNTGELF
j_call: TRBJ1-5; v_call: TRBV16; cdr3_length: 17; cdr3_aa: ASSHSGTGGPGGNQPQH
j_call: TRBJ2-5; v_call: TRBV25-1; cdr3_length: 10; cdr3_aa: ASREGLETQY
j_call: TRBJ2-3; v_call: TRBV7-2; cdr3_length: 14; cdr3_aa: ASSSPTLGRTDTQY
j_call: TRBJ1-2; v_call: TRBV5-8; cdr3_length: 13; cdr3_aa: ASSLGTVREAGYT
j_call: TRBJ1-2; v_call: TRBV3-1/TRBV3-2; cdr3_length: 14; cdr3_aa: ASSQDRGTGPYGYT
j_call: TRBJ1-6; v_call: TRBV5-4; cdr3_length: 14; cdr3_aa: ASSLPPDRRGSPLH
j_call: TRBJ1-4; v_call: TRBV27; cdr3_length: 16; cdr3_aa: ASTLRTGGGLSGEKLF
j_call: TRBJ1-1; v_call: TRBV9; cdr3_length: 14; cdr3_aa: ASSSSGTGVGTEAF
j_call: TRBJ2-3; v_call: TRBV5-1; cdr3_length: 13; cdr3_aa: ASSPSGGAGDTQY
j_call: TRBJ1-5; v_call: TRBV18; cdr3_length: 16; cdr3_aa: ASSLSGTGGSLREPQH
j_call: TRBJ2-1; v_call: TRBV6-4; cdr3_length: 10; cdr3_aa: ASSDSADEQF
j_call: TRBJ1-6; v_call: TRBV6-5; cdr3_length: 13; cdr3_aa: ASSRPGTGNSPLH
j_call: TRBJ1-4; v_call: TRBV28; cdr3_length: 12; cdr3_aa: ASSLTGTGFELF
j_call: TRBJ1-6; v_call: TRBV4-3; cdr3_length: 14; cdr3_aa: ASSQDTSSYNSPLH
j_call: TRBJ1-4; v_call: TRBV7-2; cdr3_length: 11; cdr3_aa: ASRRTGNEKLF